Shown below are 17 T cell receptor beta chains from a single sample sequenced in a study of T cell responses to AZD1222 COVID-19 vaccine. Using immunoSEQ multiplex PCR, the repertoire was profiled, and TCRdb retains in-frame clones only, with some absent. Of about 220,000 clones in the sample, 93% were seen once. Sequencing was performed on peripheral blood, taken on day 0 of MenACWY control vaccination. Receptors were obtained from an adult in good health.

The CDR3 protein is CASSRDREAQPQHF. The CDR3 region has the DNA TGTGCCAGCAGCCGCGACAGGGAGGCTCAGCCCCAGCATTTT. V is TRBV6-5 and J is TRBJ1-5; 7 bases map to TRBD1. The CDR3 is made up of 14 amino acids. The germline V gene encodes CDR1 MNHEY and CDR2 SVGAGI. V lost 6 bases, J lost 6 bases, and 8 bases stayed unmatched.

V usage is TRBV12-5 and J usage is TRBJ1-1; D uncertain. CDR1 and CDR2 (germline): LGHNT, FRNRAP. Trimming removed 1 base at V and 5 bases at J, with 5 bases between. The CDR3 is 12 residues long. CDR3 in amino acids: CASGLGITEAFF. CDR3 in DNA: TGTGCTAGTGGTTTGGGCATAACTGAAGCTTTCTTT.

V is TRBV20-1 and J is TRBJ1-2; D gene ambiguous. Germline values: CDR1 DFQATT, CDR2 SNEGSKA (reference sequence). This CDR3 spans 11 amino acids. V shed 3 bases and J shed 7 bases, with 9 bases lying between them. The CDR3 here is CSASQTRGYTF. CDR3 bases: TGCAGTGCTAGCCAGACACGTGGCTACACCTTC.

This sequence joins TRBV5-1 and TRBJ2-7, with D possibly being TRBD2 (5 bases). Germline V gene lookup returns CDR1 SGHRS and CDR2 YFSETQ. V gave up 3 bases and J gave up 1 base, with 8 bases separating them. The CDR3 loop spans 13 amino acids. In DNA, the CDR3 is TGCGCCAGCAGCTACGGACTTTCCTACGAGCAGTACTTC. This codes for CASSYGLSYEQYF. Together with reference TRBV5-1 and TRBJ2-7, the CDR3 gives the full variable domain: KAGVTQTPRYLIKTRGQQVTLSCSPISGHRSVSWYQQTPGQGLQFLFEYFSETQRNKGNFPGRFSGRQFSNSRSEMNVSTLELGDSALYLCASSYGLSYEQYFGPGTRLTVT.

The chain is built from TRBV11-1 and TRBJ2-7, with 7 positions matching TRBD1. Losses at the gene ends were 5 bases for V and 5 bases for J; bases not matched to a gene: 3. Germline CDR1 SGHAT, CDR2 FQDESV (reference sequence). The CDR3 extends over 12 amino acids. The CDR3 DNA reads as TGTGCCAGCAGCCGAGACAGGGACGAGCAGTACTTC. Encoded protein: CASSRDRDEQYF.

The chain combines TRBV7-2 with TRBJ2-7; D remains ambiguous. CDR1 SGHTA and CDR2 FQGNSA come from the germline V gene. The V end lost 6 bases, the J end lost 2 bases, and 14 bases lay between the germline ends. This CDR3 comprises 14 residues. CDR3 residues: CASRRDPLTYEQYF. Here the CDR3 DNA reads TGTGCCAGCAGACGCGACCCTTTGACCTACGAGCAGTACTTC.

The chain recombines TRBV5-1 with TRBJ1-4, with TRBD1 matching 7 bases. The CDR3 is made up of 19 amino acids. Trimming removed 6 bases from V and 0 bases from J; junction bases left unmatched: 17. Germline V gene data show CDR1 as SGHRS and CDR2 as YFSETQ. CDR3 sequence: CASTRQGLDFTATNEKLFF. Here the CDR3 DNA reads TGCGCCAGCACCAGACAGGGATTGGACTTCACCGCAACTAATGAAAAACTGTTTTTT.

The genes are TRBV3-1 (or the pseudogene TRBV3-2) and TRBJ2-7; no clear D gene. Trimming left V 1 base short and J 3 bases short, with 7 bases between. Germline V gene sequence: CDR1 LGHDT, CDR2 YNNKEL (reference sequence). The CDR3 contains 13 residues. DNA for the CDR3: TGTGCCAGCAGCCAAGCGGTTAACTACGAGCAGTACTTC. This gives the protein CASSQAVNYEQYF.

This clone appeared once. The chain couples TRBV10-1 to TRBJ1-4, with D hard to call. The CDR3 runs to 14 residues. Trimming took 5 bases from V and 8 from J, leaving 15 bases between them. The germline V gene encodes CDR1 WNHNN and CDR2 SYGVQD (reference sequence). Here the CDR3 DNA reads TGCGCCAGCAGTATGAGGAACGGGAACGAAAAACTGTTTTTT. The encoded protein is CASSMRNGNEKLFF.

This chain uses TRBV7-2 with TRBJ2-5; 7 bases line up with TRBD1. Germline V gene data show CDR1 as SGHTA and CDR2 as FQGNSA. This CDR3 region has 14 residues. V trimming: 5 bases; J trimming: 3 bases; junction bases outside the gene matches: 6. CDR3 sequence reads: CASSTGTVKETQYF. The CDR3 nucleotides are TGTGCCAGCAGCACCGGGACAGTAAAAGAGACCCAGTACTTC.

CDR3 loop: CASSLGGYSGNTIYF. In nucleotides, the CDR3 is TGTGCCAGCAGCTTGGGGGGGTACTCTGGAAACACCATATATTTT. The chain combines TRBV5-4 with TRBJ1-3; maybe TRBD1 (5 bases). V was pared by 0 bases and J by 0 bases, with 7 bases between. This CDR3 is 15 amino acids long. Germline V CDR1 and CDR2: SGHNT, YYREEE (reference sequence).

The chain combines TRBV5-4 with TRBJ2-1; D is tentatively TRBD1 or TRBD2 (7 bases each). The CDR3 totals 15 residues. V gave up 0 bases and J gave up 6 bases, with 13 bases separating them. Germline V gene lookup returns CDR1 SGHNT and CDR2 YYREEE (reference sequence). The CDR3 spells CASSLVGEGANEQFF. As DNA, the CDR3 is TGTGCCAGCAGCTTGGTTGGGGAGGGGGCCAATGAGCAGTTCTTC.

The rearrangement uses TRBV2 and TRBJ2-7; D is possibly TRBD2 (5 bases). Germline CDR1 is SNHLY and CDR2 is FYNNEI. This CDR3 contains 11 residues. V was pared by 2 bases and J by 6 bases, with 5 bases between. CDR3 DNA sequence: TGTGCCAGCAGTGAACGGGGCGAGCAGTACTTC. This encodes CASSERGEQYF.

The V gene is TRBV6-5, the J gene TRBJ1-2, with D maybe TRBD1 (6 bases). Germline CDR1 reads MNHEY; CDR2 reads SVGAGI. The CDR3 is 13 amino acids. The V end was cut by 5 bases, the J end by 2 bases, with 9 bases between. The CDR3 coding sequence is TGTGCCAGCAGTCCCAGGGGAAACTATGGCTACACCTTC. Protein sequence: CASSPRGNYGYTF.

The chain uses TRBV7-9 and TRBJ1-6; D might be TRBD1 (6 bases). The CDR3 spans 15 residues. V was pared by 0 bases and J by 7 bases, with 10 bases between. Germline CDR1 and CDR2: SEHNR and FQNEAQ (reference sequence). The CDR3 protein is CASSLARGMNSPLHF. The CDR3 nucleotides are TGTGCCAGCAGCTTAGCCAGGGGAATGAATTCACCCCTCCACTTT.

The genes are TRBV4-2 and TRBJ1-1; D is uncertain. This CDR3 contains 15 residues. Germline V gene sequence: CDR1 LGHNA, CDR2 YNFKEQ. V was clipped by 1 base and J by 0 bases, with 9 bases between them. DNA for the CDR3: TGTGCCAGCAGCCAAGTTGCGGCCATGAACACTGAAGCTTTCTTT. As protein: CASSQVAAMNTEAFF.

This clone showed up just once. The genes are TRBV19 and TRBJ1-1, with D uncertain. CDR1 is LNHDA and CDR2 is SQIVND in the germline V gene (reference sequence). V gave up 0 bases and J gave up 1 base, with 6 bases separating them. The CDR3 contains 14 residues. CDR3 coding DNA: TGTGCCAGTAGTATAGATCTACAGAACACTGAAGCTTTCTTT. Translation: CASSIDLQNTEAFF.